This T cell receptor beta chain stems from a study of cytomegalovirus exposure and HLA in healthy donors. Study-level findings and limits: Reportedly, fewer N-insertions than the approximately 690-donor mean appeared in an Asian-associated ancestry cluster in a later analysis. Productive rates of about 90% or about 30% were seen for most TCR beta V segments in an earlier analysis. The availability of immune exposure information extended only to CMV serostatus.

Per germline, CDR1 LNHDA and CDR2 SQIVND (reference sequence). There are 15 residues in the CDR3. The V segment lost 7 bases and the J segment 0 bases; nucleotides outside the gene matches: 6. In the case of this clone: Its antigen is currently unknown.

Primers included in the PCR were 60 Vbeta and 13 Jbeta primers. Assay used: immunoSEQ multiplex PCR; TCRdb lists only in-frame clones, some missing. This sample has 100,000 to 150,000 clones, with about 70% found just once. The sequencing sample was made of PBMCs. The V and J genes are TRBV19 and TRBJ1-3, with 7 bases matching TRBD1. The TCR was taken from an older woman in good health and CMV-seropositive. The CDR3: CASILTGSSGNTIYF. CDR3 DNA: TGTGCCAGTATCCTGACAGGGAGCTCTGGAAACACCATATATTTT.